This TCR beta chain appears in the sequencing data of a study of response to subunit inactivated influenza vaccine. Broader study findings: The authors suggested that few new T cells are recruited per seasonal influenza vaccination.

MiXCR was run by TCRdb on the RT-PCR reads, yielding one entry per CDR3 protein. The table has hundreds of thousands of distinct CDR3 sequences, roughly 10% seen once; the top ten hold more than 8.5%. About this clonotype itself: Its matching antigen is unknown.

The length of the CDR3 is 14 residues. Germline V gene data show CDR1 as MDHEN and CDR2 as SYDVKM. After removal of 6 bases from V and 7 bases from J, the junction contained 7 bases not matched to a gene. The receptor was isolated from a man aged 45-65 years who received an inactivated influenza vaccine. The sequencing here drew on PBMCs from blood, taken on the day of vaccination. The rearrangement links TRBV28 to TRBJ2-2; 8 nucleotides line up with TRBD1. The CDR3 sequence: CASSDRGMGGELFF. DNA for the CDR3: TGTGCCAGCAGCGACAGGGGAATGGGCGGGGAGCTGTTTTTT.